This T cell receptor beta chain was identified during a study of T cell responses to AZD1222 COVID-19 vaccine. Study summary: Recipients boosted at about 4 weeks or about 12 weeks are pooled.

Notes on the study in general: Donors skewed white British and female; clonal diversity was possibly underestimated. Dominant CD4 TCR responses targeted spike regions 160-218 and 743-854.

This clone was observed once. Its target is unknown. The table came from immunoSEQ multiplex PCR; TCRdb's copy has only in-frame clones and leaves some out. The repertoire holds about 120,000 clones, with about nine tenths as singletons. The sample in question was peripheral blood, obtained on day 0 of AZD1222 vaccination. This sequence originates from an adult in good health.

In DNA, the CDR3 is TGCGCCAGCAGCCAGGTGTGGGGGGGCTCCTATAATTCACCCCTCCACTTT. Residues: CASSQVWGGSYNSPLHF. The genes are TRBV4-1 and TRBJ1-6; D might be TRBD1 (5 bases). V lost 3 bases and J lost 0, with 12 bases in between. The CDR3 extends over 17 amino acids. The germline V gene encodes CDR1 MGHRA and CDR2 YSYEKL.